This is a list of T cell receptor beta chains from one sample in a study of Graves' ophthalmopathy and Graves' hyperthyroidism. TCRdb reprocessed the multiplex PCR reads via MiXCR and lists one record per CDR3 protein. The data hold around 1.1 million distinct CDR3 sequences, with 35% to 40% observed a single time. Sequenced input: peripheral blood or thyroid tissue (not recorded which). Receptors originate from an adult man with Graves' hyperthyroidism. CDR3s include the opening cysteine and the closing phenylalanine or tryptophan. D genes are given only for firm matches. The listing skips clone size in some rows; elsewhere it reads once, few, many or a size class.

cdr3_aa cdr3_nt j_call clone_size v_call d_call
CASSQNVPYEQYF TGTGCCAGCAGCCAAAACGTACCCTACGAGCAGTACTTC TRBJ2-7 . TRBV14 .
CSAKRKSQPQHF TGCAGTGCTAAGAGGAAGTCTCAGCCCCAGCATTTT TRBJ1-5 many TRBV20-1 .
CSVEVQAGDEQYF TGCAGCGTTGAAGTACAGGCTGGCGACGAGCAGTACTTC TRBJ2-7 many TRBV29-1 .
CASSYNRGRSGNTIYF TGCGCCAGCAGCTACAACAGGGGCCGCTCTGGAAACACCATATATTTT TRBJ1-3 many TRBV5-1 TRBD1
CASSLLRQGLTYEQYF TGTGCCAGCAGCTTACTCCGACAGGGCCTAACCTACGAGCAGTACTTC TRBJ2-7 many TRBV7-9 TRBD1
CASREQGGGRELFF TGTGCCAGCCGTGAACAGGGAGGGGGCCGGGAGCTGTTTTTT TRBJ2-2 once TRBV7-3 .
CASSYSWGQGSSGEKLFF TGTGCCAGCAGTTACTCGTGGGGACAGGGTTCGAGTGGTGAAAAACTGTTTTTT TRBJ1-4 . TRBV10-3 TRBD1
CASRGAGFGNTIYF TGCGCCAGCAGGGGCGCGGGTTTCGGAAACACCATATATTTT TRBJ1-3 many TRBV5-1 .
CASSFGDRAFF TGTGCCAGCAGCTTCGGGGACCGAGCTTTCTTT TRBJ1-1 many TRBV11-2 .
CASSQERTTQETQYF TGCGCCAGCAGCCAAGAAAGGACTACACAAGAGACCCAGTACTTC TRBJ2-5 . TRBV7-2 .
CASSQEGDVNEKLFF TGCGCCAGCAGCCAAGAGGGGGACGTCAATGAAAAACTGTTTTTT TRBJ1-4 . TRBV4-1 .
CSARTGQNYEQYF TGCAGCGCTCGGACAGGGCAAAACTACGAGCAGTACTTC TRBJ2-7 . TRBV29-1 TRBD1
CASFPLFGSYNSPLHF TGTGCCAGCTTCCCCTTGTTCGGCTCCTATAATTCACCCCTCCACTTT TRBJ1-6 . TRBV2 .
CAISGQGRFGELFF TGTGCCATCAGTGGGCAGGGTCGCTTCGGGGAGCTGTTTTTT TRBJ2-2 . TRBV10-3 .
CASRIGLGRSYEQYF TGTGCCAGCAGGATAGGGCTCGGCAGGTCCTACGAGCAGTACTTC TRBJ2-7 . TRBV28 .
CATSRVYGLSLPEAFF TGTGCCACCAGCAGAGTCTATGGACTGTCCTTGCCTGAAGCTTTCTTT TRBJ1-1 many TRBV15 .
CSVEGTGDSPYEQYF TGCAGCGTTGAAGGGACAGGGGATTCTCCCTACGAGCAGTACTTC TRBJ2-7 many TRBV29-1 TRBD1
CASSSSGDENEKLFF TGTGCCAGCAGCTCATCAGGGGATGAGAATGAAAAACTGTTTTTT TRBJ1-4 many TRBV7-9 .
CASTEGQVTGELFF TGTGCCAGCACCGAGGGCCAGGTTACCGGGGAGCTGTTTTTT TRBJ2-2 few TRBV9 .
CASSPGLAGFYEQYF TGTGCCAGTAGTCCCGGACTAGCGGGCTTCTACGAGCAGTACTTC TRBJ2-7 few TRBV19 TRBD2
CSSPPGTGYEQYF TGCAGCTCACCACCGGGGACCGGGTACGAGCAGTACTTC TRBJ2-7 once TRBV29-1 .
CASSFETGMGANVLTF TGTGCCAGCAGCTTCGAGACAGGGATGGGGGCCAACGTCCTGACTTTC TRBJ2-6 . TRBV7-8 TRBD1
CASSPPGSYGYTF TGTGCCAGCAGCCCCCCGGGAAGCTATGGCTACACCTTC TRBJ1-2 many TRBV12-3/TRBV12-4 .
CASSQGQGLEKLFF TGTGCCAGCAGTCAAGGACAGGGTCTGGAAAAACTGTTTTTT TRBJ1-4 many TRBV25-1 TRBD1
CAISYDRDDQPQHF TGTGCCATCAGTTACGACAGGGACGATCAGCCCCAGCATTTT TRBJ1-5 . TRBV10-3 TRBD1
CASSYSMVVNSNQPQHF TGTGCCAGCAGTTACTCGATGGTAGTGAACAGCAATCAGCCCCAGCATTTT TRBJ1-5 few TRBV7-2 .
CSVESREQGLRNTIYF TGCAGCGTTGAATCGCGTGAACAGGGGCTTCGGAACACCATATATTTT TRBJ1-3 many TRBV29-1 TRBD1
CASSIPGQKNTEAFF TGCGCCAGCAGCATACCGGGACAGAAGAACACTGAAGCTTTCTTT TRBJ1-1 . TRBV5-1 TRBD1
CASSLRGVYGYTF TGTGCCAGCAGTTTACGGGGAGTCTATGGCTACACCTTC TRBJ1-2 many TRBV12-3/TRBV12-4 .
CASSIDYISYEQYF TGTGCCAGTAGTATCGACTACATTTCCTACGAGCAGTACTTC TRBJ2-7 many TRBV19 .
CAITRTGMILRELFF TGTGCCATCACCCGGACAGGGATGATTCTACGGGAGCTGTTTTTT TRBJ2-2 . TRBV10-3 TRBD1
CATSDTNLGQYNSPLHF TGTGCCACCAGCGACACAAACCTGGGACAGTATAATTCACCCCTCCACTTT TRBJ1-6 . TRBV15 TRBD1
CASSRTIRVAGDPRGGELFF TGTGCCAGCAGCAGAACCATTAGAGTAGCGGGAGACCCCCGAGGCGGGGAGCTGTTTTTT TRBJ2-2 . TRBV7-9 TRBD2
CSGAGGWNEQFF TGCAGTGGAGCGGGGGGTTGGAATGAGCAGTTCTTC TRBJ2-1 . TRBV20-1 TRBD2
CASSQEGQGGNYGYTF TGCGCCAGCAGCCAAGAGGGACAGGGAGGTAACTATGGCTACACCTTC TRBJ1-2 few TRBV4-3 TRBD1
CASSLGVSNTGELFF TGCGCCAGCAGCTTGGGGGTCTCGAACACCGGGGAGCTGTTTTTT TRBJ2-2 . TRBV5-1 .
CASSQPARGLSGYTF TGTGCCAGTAGCCAACCCGCCAGGGGGCTAAGTGGCTACACCTTC TRBJ1-2 few TRBV19 TRBD1
CASSLRTSNTGELFF TGTGCCAGTAGTCTCCGGACCTCGAACACCGGGGAGCTGTTTTTT TRBJ2-2 many TRBV19 .
CASSDEDREEDGYTF TGCGCCAGCAGTGATGAAGACAGGGAGGAGGATGGCTACACCTTC TRBJ1-2 . TRBV10-1 TRBD1
CASRGHRPNEQYF TGTGCCAGCCGAGGTCACAGGCCCAACGAGCAGTACTTC TRBJ2-7 . TRBV2 .
CASSQDQLKTGPTTGELFF TGCGCCAGCAGCCAAGACCAACTAAAAACCGGGCCTACAACCGGGGAGCTGTTTTTT TRBJ2-2 . TRBV7-8 .
CAISSWTGSLEQYF TGTGCCATCAGTTCCTGGACAGGGTCCCTCGAGCAGTACTTC TRBJ2-7 many TRBV10-3 TRBD1
CASSEESGEAFF TGTGCCAGCAGCGAGGAATCGGGTGAAGCTTTCTTT TRBJ1-1 many TRBV13 .
CAISVRRENTEAFF TGTGCCATCAGTGTGAGACGGGAGAACACTGAAGCTTTCTTT TRBJ1-1 . TRBV10-3 .
CASKGGQMNTEAFF TGTGCCAGTAAAGGAGGACAGATGAACACTGAAGCTTTCTTT TRBJ1-1 many TRBV19 .
CASTFSRTGETQYF TGTGCCAGCACCTTCAGCCGCACGGGAGAGACCCAGTACTTC TRBJ2-5 . TRBV25-1 .
CASSLEGHEAFF TGTGCCAGCAGCTTAGAGGGCCATGAAGCTTTCTTT TRBJ1-1 many TRBV7-9 .
CSARDRLRDVKNSPLHF TGCAGTGCTAGAGATCGTCTCCGGGACGTGAAGAATTCACCCCTCCACTTT TRBJ1-6 many TRBV20-1 .
CASSLATARGRGVAFF TGTGCCAGCAGCTTAGCCACCGCCAGGGGGCGGGGTGTGGCTTTCTTT TRBJ1-1 . TRBV7-8 TRBD1
CASSPLLAGGTDTQYF TGTGCCAGCAGCCCTCTACTAGCGGGGGGAACAGATACGCAGTATTTT TRBJ2-3 . TRBV11-2 TRBD2
CASSLTSTGEKLFF TGCGCCAGCAGCTTGACGAGTACTGGTGAAAAACTGTTTTTT TRBJ1-4 many TRBV5-1 .
CASWTSGSRYEQYF TGTGCCAGCTGGACTAGCGGGAGTAGGTACGAGCAGTACTTC TRBJ2-7 few TRBV12-3/TRBV12-4 TRBD2
CASSRRTGGRFGEQYF TGTGCCAGCAGCCGGAGGACAGGGGGTCGATTTGGCGAGCAGTACTTC TRBJ2-7 few TRBV14 TRBD1
CASSLSSGTEAFF TGTGCCAGCAGCTTGTCGTCAGGAACTGAAGCTTTCTTT TRBJ1-1 many TRBV7-9 .
CASRRTGVDGYTF TGTGCCAGCAGACGGACAGGGGTCGATGGCTACACCTTC TRBJ1-2 many TRBV7-2 TRBD1
CASTSRGGTDSYEQYF TGTGCCAGCACCTCACGGGGGGGGACAGACTCCTACGAGCAGTACTTC TRBJ2-7 . TRBV11-2 .
CSARGGGGSGNTIYF TGCAGTGCTAGAGGAGGAGGGGGCTCTGGAAACACCATATATTTT TRBJ1-3 . TRBV20-1 .
CASSSDRKNEKLFF TGTGCCAGCAGCAGCGACAGGAAGAATGAAAAACTGTTTTTT TRBJ1-4 few TRBV5-6 .
CASSLRRQGSYNSPLHF TGTGCCAGCAGCCTCCGTCGACAGGGGAGTTATAATTCACCCCTCCACTTT TRBJ1-6 . TRBV13 TRBD1
CASSTQRYYEQYF TGTGCCAGTAGTACACAGCGATACTACGAGCAGTACTTC TRBJ2-7 . TRBV19 .